Listed below are T cell receptor beta chains from one sample, sequenced in a study of CD8 T cells in Susac syndrome. TCRdb fed the immunoSEQ multiplex PCR reads into MiXCR, producing one record per CDR3 protein. Of just under 150,000 distinct CDR3 sequences in the sample, around 94% were seen once. Sequencing used CD4+ T cells from PBMCs. The source of these receptors is a human donor in good health. Each CDR3 is given with its conserved first and last residue. Each record gives: D gene, V gene, J gene, clone size, CDR3 DNA, CDR3 protein. D genes are given only for firm matches. Clone size is not always given. Where it is, it says once, few, many or a class for expanded clones.

>NA|TRBV3-1|TRBJ2-3|NA
TGTGCCAGCAGCCGGGGAGTGGGAGATACGCAGTATTTT
CASSRGVGDTQYF
>NA|TRBV20-1|TRBJ1-2|NA
TGCAGTGCTAGGAAGGACCTTTATGGCTACACCTTC
CSARKDLYGYTF
>TRBD2|TRBV5-1|TRBJ2-1|NA
TGCGCCAGCAGCACTAGCGGTTACAATGAGCAGTTCTTC
CASSTSGYNEQFF
>NA|TRBV6-2/TRBV6-3|TRBJ2-3|NA
TGTGCCAGCAGTTACCAGGTGGGCGGGAAGTTCGATACGCAGTATTTT
CASSYQVGGKFDTQYF
>NA|TRBV12-3/TRBV12-4|TRBJ2-5|NA
TGTGCCAGCAGTTTATTGGCTCTCCGGGAAGGTGGGGTCCGAGAGACCCAGTACTTC
CASSLLALREGGVRETQYF
>NA|TRBV18|TRBJ2-3|NA
TGTGCCAGCTCACCAGCGCAGACCCTAGCCGCGTCAGATACGCAGTATTTT
CASSPAQTLAASDTQYF
>NA|TRBV30|TRBJ2-6|NA
TGTGCCTCCTTGGACGGGAGCTCTGGGGCCAACGTCCTGACTTTC
CASLDGSSGANVLTF
>NA|TRBV14|TRBJ2-2|NA
TGTGCCAGCAGCCAGATACAGGGAAACGGGGAGCTGTTTTTT
CASSQIQGNGELFF
>NA|TRBV6-6|TRBJ1-2|NA
TGTGCCAGCAGTTACGACGGGGGAAGGTATGGCTACACCTTC
CASSYDGGRYGYTF
>NA|TRBV5-1|TRBJ2-1|NA
TGCGCCAGCAGAGAAATCCCCGGGACTTACAATGAGCAGTTCTTC
CASREIPGTYNEQFF
>NA|TRBV20-1|TRBJ1-1|NA
TGCAGTGCCCGGACGGAGAACACTGAAGCTTTCTTT
CSARTENTEAFF
>NA|TRBV19|TRBJ2-7|NA
TGTGCCAGTAGTACCATCGACTTCCGCGAGCAGTACTTC
CASSTIDFREQYF
>NA|TRBV9|TRBJ1-5|NA
TGTGCCAGCAGCGTATGTCAGCCCCAGCATTTT
CASSVCQPQHF
>TRBD2|TRBV3-1|TRBJ2-1|NA
TGTGCCAGCAGCCAGGTGACTAGCGGGCCATACAATGAGCAGTTCTTC
CASSQVTSGPYNEQFF
>NA|TRBV12-3/TRBV12-4|TRBJ1-1|NA
TGTGCCAGCAGTTCCCCCACGAACACTGAAGCTTTCTTT
CASSSPTNTEAFF
>NA|TRBV3-1|TRBJ2-1|NA
TGTGCCAGCAGCCAAAGGGGGGGGTTCAATGAGCAGTTCTTC
CASSQRGGFNEQFF
>TRBD1|TRBV29-1|TRBJ1-1|NA
TGCAGCGGTCTCCAGGGGGTCAGTGCCCCTGAAGCTTTCTTT
CSGLQGVSAPEAFF
>NA|TRBV18|TRBJ1-1|NA
TGTGCCAGCTCACCGTACCCCAGGGGCATGAACACTGAAGCTTTCTTT
CASSPYPRGMNTEAFF
>NA|TRBV12-3/TRBV12-4|TRBJ2-7|once
TGTGCCAGCAGTTTAGTCCAGTATGCTTACGAGCAGTACTTC
CASSLVQYAYEQYF
>NA|TRBV19|TRBJ2-2|NA
TGTGCCAGTAGTATCCAATCACAGGCCGGGGAGCTGTTTTTT
CASSIQSQAGELFF
>TRBD1|TRBV15|TRBJ2-7|NA
TGTGCCACCAGCAGTCCCGGGACAGGGGCCTACGAGCAGTACTTC
CATSSPGTGAYEQYF
>NA|TRBV15|TRBJ2-7|NA
TGTGCCACCAGCAATACGAGGACAGACAGCTCCTACGAGCAGTATTTC
CATSNTRTDSSYEQYF
>NA|TRBV28|TRBJ1-2|NA
TGTGCCAGCAGTTCGCTATATTTGGAAGAAAGGGATGGCTACACCTTC
CASSSLYLEERDGYTF
>NA|TRBV2|TRBJ1-1|NA
TGTGCCAGCAGTGAAGACAGACTGAAGAACACTGAAGCTTTCTTT
CASSEDRLKNTEAFF
>NA|TRBV3-1|TRBJ2-2|once
TGTGCCAGCAGCCACGAGGGGACCGGGGAGCTGTTTTTT
CASSHEGTGELFF
>TRBD1|TRBV30|TRBJ1-1|NA
TGTGCCTGGAGTAGGGACAGGGCCGACACTGAAGCTTTCTTT
CAWSRDRADTEAFF
>NA|TRBV7-2|TRBJ2-1|NA
TGTGCCAGCAGCCCCACAACATTAAACAGGCGCAATGAGCAGTTCTTC
CASSPTTLNRRNEQFF
>NA|TRBV10-3|TRBJ2-7|NA
TGTGCCATCAGTGAGCGACTAGATAACGACGAGCAGTACTTC
CAISERLDNDEQYF
>NA|TRBV30|TRBJ1-1|NA
TGTGCCTGGAGTTACTCAAACAAAGCTTTCTTT
CAWSYSNKAFF
>TRBD2|TRBV2|TRBJ2-1|NA
TGTGCCAGCAGCCTTAGCGGGGGTAATGAGCAGTTCTTC
CASSLSGGNEQFF
>TRBD1|TRBV7-9|TRBJ2-7|NA
TGTGCCAGCAGCCCAATAGCCGGGACAGGGAAGGTCTACGAGCAGTACTTC
CASSPIAGTGKVYEQYF
>NA|TRBV7-6|TRBJ1-6|NA
TGTGCCAGCAGCTTGAGCCTTCATAATTCACCCCTCCACTTT
CASSLSLHNSPLHF
>NA|TRBV20-1|TRBJ1-2|NA
TGCAGTGCTCTTAGAGGACAGACCCCCTCGAGGGGCTACACCTTC
CSALRGQTPSRGYTF
>NA|TRBV11-2|TRBJ1-3|NA
TGTGCCAGCAGCTTAGGACAGGTTGCCTCTGGAAACACCATATATTTT
CASSLGQVASGNTIYF
>TRBD2|TRBV25-1|TRBJ2-1|NA
TGTGCCAGCAGTAGGCTAGCGGGAGTAAACAATGAGCAGTTCTTC
CASSRLAGVNNEQFF